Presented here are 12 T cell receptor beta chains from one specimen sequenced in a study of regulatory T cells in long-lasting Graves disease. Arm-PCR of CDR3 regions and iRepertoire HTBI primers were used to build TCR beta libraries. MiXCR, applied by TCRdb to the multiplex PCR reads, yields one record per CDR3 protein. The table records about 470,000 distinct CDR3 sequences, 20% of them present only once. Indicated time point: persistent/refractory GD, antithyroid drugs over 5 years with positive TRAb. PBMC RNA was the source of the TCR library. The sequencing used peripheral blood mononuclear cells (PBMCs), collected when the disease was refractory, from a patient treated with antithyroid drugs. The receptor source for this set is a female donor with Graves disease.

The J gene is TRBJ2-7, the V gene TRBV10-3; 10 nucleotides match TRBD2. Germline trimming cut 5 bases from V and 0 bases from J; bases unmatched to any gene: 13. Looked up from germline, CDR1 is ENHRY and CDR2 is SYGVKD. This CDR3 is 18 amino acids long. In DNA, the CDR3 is TGTGCCATCAGTACCGGGACGACTAGCGGGCGCCTCTCCTACGAGCAGTACTTC. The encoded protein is CAISTGTTSGRLSYEQYF.

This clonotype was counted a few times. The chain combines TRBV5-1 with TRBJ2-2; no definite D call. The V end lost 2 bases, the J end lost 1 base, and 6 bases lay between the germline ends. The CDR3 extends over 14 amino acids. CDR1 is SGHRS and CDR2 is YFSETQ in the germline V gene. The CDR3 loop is CASSLDLNTGELFF. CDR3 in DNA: TGCGCCAGCAGCTTAGATCTGAACACCGGGGAGCTGTTTTTT.

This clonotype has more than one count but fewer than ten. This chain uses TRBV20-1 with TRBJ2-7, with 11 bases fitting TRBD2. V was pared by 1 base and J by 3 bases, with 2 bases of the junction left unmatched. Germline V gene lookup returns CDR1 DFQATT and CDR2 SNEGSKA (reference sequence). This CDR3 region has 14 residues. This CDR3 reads CSARVGTSGYEQYF. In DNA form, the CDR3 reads TGCAGTGCTAGAGTCGGGACTAGCGGCTACGAGCAGTACTTC.

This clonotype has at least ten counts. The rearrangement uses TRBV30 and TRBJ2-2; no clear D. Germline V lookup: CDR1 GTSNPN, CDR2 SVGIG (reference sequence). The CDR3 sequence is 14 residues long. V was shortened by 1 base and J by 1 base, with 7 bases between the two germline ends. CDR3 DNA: TGTGCCTGGAGTGAATTGGTGAACACCGGGGAGCTGTTTTTT. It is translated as CAWSELVNTGELFF.

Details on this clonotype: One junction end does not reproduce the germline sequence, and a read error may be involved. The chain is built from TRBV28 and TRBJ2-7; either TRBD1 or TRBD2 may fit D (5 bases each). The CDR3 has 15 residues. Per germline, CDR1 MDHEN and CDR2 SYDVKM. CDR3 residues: CASSFFWGSSFEQYF. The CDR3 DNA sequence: TGTGCCAGCAGTTTTTTCTGGGGGAGCTCCTTCGAGCAGTACTTC.

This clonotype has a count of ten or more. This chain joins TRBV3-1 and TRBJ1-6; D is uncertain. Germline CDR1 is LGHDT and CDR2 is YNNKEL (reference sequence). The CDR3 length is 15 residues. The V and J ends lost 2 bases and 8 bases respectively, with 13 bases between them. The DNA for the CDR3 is TGTGCCAGCAGCCAACGGCCAGCCGAGGATTCACCCCTCCACTTT. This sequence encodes CASSQRPAEDSPLHF.

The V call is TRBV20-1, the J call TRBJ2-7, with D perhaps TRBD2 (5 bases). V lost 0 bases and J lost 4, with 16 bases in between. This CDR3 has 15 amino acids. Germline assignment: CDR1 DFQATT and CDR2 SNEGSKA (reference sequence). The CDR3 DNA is TGCAGTGCTAGAGATCTGGAGAGCGGCCTTTACGAGCAGTACTTC. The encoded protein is CSARDLESGLYEQYF.

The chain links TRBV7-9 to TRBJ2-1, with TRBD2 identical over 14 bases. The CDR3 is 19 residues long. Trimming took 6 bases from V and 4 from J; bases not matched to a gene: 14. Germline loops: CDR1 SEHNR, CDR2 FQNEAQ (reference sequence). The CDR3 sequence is CASSEYGGLAGDFYNEQFF. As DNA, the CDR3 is TGTGCCAGCAGTGAATATGGGGGACTAGCGGGAGATTTTTACAATGAGCAGTTCTTC.

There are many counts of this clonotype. The CDR3 DNA reads as TGTGCCACCAGCCCTTACAATTCCAGGGGCCTCAACTATGGCTACACCTTC. The encoded protein is CATSPYNSRGLNYGYTF. This chain joins TRBV15 and TRBJ1-2; D perhaps matches TRBD1 (6 bases). Trimming took off 5 bases at V and 2 bases at J, with 21 bases between the two ends. The CDR3 covers 17 residues. Germline assignment: CDR1 LNHNV and CDR2 YYDKDF (reference sequence).

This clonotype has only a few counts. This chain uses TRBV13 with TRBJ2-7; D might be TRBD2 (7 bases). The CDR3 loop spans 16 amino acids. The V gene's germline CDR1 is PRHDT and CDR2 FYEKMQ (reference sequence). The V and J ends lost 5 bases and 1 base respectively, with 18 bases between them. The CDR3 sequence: CASSLIGGVRSYEQYF. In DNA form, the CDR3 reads TGTGCCAGCAGCCTGATAGGGGGGGTGCGGTCCTACGAGCAGTACTTC.

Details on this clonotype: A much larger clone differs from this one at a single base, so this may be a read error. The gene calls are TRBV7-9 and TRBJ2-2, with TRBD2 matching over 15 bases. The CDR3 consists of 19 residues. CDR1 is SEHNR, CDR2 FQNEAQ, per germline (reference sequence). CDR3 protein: CACSLKGLAGGQGTGELFF. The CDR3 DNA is TGTGCCTGCAGCTTAAAGGGACTAGCGGGAGGTCAAGGAACCGGGGAGCTGTTTTTT. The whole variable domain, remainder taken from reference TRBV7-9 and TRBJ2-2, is DTGVSQNPRHKITKRGQNVTFRCDPISEHNRLYWYRQTLGQGPEFLTYFQNEAQLEKSRLLSDRFSAERPKGSFSTLEIQRTEQGDSAMYLCACSLKGLAGGQGTGELFFGEGSRLTVL.

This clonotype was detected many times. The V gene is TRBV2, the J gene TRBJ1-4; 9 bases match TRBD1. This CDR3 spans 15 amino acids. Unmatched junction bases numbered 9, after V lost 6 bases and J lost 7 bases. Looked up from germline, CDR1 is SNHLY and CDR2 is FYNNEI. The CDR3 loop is CASSPTGTGFEKLFF. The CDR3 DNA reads TGTGCCAGCAGCCCAACCGGGACAGGGTTTGAAAAACTGTTTTTT.